This T cell receptor beta chain appears in the sequencing data of a study of beta chain features in type 1 diabetes. As regards this clone: The antigen remains unidentified.

The study reverse transcribed the entire isolated RNA, so it sequenced expressed TCRB transcripts. The repertoire was sequenced with immunoSEQ multiplex PCR; TCRdb's copy has only in-frame clones and lacks some. The table records about 350,000 clones, about 19% of them present only once. The CDR3 runs to 14 residues. Germline V gives CDR1 SNHLY, CDR2 FYNNEI. V gave up 4 bases and J gave up 9 bases; unmatched junction bases: 6. Regarding the study as a whole: Type 1 diabetes patients showed a moderate but significant shortening of TCRB CDR3s in all four CD4+ subsets.

This TCR was recovered from a woman aged 18-29 years in good health. The chain carries TRBV2 and TRBJ2-1; TRBD2 matches at 10 bases. The specimen sequenced was naive CD4+ T cells from blood. For the CDR3, the DNA is TGTGCCAGCAGTGGGCTAGCGGGAGTCCGTGAGCAGTTCTTC. It codes for CASSGLAGVREQFF.